This T cell receptor beta chain derives from a study of Ad26.COV2.S vaccination and SARS-CoV-2 variants. Study-wide context: Ad26.COV2.S was injected intramuscularly once or twice, 56 days apart. General observations from the study: Non-spike TCR breadth showed similarity between vaccine and placebo recipients.

On this clone itself: Its specificity is unknown.

This CDR3 has 15 residues. Germline V lookup: CDR1 DFQATT, CDR2 SNEGSKA (reference sequence). With 3 bases clipped from V and 4 bases from J, the junction kept 9 bases outside the gene matches. Some clones are missing from TCRdb's copy, which holds only in-frame ones; the method was immunoSEQ multiplex PCR. In the table there are about 440,000 clones, roughly 91% of which are singletons. Stated treatment: 15 to 20 received Ad26.COV2.S at low or high dose, single or two shots; about 5 received placebo; per-sample allocation not given. Material that was analyzed had been drawn on day 63 after the first vaccine or placebo injection.

Sequencing was performed on peripheral blood, taken in a trial of Ad26.COV2.S vaccine versus placebo. This receptor was obtained from a person aged 18-60 years who received the Ad26.COV2.S COVID-19 vaccine or a placebo. This chain uses TRBV20-1 with TRBJ1-3; the match to TRBD1 covers 7 bases. The CDR3 DNA reads as TGCAGTGCTAGTGAAAATTCGGGACAGGGAAACACCATATATTTT. It yields the protein CSASENSGQGNTIYF.